The entry below gives a single T cell receptor (beta chain) sequence along with its context. This sample was included in a study of blood T cell repertoires in COVID-19. Study-wide context: Sample material is recorded as cDNA or gDNA derived from T cells, B-cell-depleted T cells, or PBMCs.

The V gene lost 7 bases and the J gene lost 8 bases, with 12 bases spanning the gap. Germline CDR1 MNHEY, CDR2 SMNVEV (reference sequence). The CDR3 has 12 amino acids. Only in-frame clones appear in the TCRdb table, and some are missing; sequencing was by immunoSEQ multiplex PCR. Altogether 140,000 or so clones are present, almost 80% being singletons, with the ten largest covering approximately 8%. Sequencing was done on a sample of peripheral blood. The chain employs TRBV27 and TRBJ2-1, with D possibly being TRBD2 (6 bases). The receptor was derived from a man in his fifties or sixties with active or convalescent COVID-19. Here the CDR3 DNA reads TGTGCCAGCACCACTCGGGGGTATGAGCAGTTCTTC. It yields the protein CASTTRGYEQFF.